Described below is a single TCR beta chain sequence and its context. Cohort allocation depended upon clinical history that participants reported. The recovered donors of Cohort 3 showed two negative PCRs, clearance, or symptom resolution. As processed by the authors: Amplification of reference gene primers was used by the study to estimate nucleated cell counts. TCRdb's table, derived via immunoSEQ multiplex PCR, lists solely in-frame clones and lacks some. The V and J calls and clone size come from that table; D and trimming were worked out from the DNA. The sample lists fewer than 500,000 clones, about 90% seen once, with 1% to 1.5% in the top ten. The source of the sample is a study of blood T cell repertoires in COVID-19. Study background: The study drew acute and convalescent COVID-19 samples from the United States, Italy and Spain.

The V end lost 0 bases, the J end lost 7 bases, and 7 bases lay between the germline ends. CDR1 and CDR2 (germline): KGHSY, FQNENV. CDR3 size: 13 residues. V gene TRBV16 combines with J gene TRBJ1-5; no clear D. The TCR was taken from a man aged 25-45 years who had recovered from COVID-19. The sequenced material came from PBMCs or T cells enriched from blood (not recorded which). CDR3 sequence: CASSQSSVQPQHF. CDR3 bases: TGTGCCAGCAGCCAATCATCGGTCCAGCCCCAGCATTTT.